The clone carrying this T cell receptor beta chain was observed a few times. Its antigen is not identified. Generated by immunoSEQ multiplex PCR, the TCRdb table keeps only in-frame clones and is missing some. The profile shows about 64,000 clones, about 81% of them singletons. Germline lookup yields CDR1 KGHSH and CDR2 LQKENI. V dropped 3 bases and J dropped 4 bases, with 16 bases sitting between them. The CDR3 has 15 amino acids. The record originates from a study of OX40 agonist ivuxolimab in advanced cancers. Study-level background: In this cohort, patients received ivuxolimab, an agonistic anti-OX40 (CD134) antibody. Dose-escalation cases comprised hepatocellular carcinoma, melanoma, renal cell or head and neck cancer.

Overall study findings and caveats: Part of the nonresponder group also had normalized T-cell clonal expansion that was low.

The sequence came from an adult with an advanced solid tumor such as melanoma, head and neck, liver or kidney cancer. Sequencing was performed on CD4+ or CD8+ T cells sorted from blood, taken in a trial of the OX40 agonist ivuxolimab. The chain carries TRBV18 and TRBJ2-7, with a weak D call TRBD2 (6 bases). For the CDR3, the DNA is TGTGCCAGCTCACCGGGACTCGGGGGAGTTTACGAGCAGTACTTC. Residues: CASSPGLGGVYEQYF. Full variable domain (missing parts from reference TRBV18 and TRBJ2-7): NAGVMQNPRHLVRRRGQEARLRCSPMKGHSHVYWYRQLPEEGLKFMVYLQKENIIDESGMPKERFSAEFPKEGPSILRIQQVVRGDSAAYFCASSPGLGGVYEQYFGPGTRLTVT.